The sequence of this TCR beta chain was determined in a study of CD8 T cells in ankylosing spondylitis. The germline gives CDR1 SGHRS, CDR2 YFSETQ. The trim removed 0 bases at V and 2 bases at J, leaving 2 bases unmatched. This CDR3 has 15 amino acids. TCRdb analysed the 5' RACE reads with MiXCR anew, one entry per CDR3 protein. The sample consists of fewer than 400,000 distinct CDR3 sequences, 20% to 25% of them appearing once. Study outcomes and limitations: A motif of eight or nine highly homologous TCR beta variants was seen as apparently characteristic of ankylosing spondylitis blood. Relatively scarce in peripheral blood, disease-linked clones were CD8+.

This clonotype was seen more than once but under ten times. Its matching antigen is unknown. The TCR originated in a male donor with ankylosing spondylitis. This chain uses TRBV5-1 with TRBJ2-3; 8 positions agree with TRBD2. The sequencing input was blood, either unsorted or a sorted T cell fraction (not recorded which). The CDR3 reads CASSLVAGTTDTQYF. CDR3 nucleotide sequence: TGCGCCAGCAGCTTGGTAGCGGGGACCACAGATACGCAGTATTTT.